This T cell receptor (beta chain) comes out of a study of CD8+ T cells in alopecia areata. Findings of the study overall: Sequencing of scalp samples also captures resident alphabeta T cells of normal skin. Sharing of TCRs across patients appeared less clear than in mice, possibly for HLA-related reasons.

PBMCs provided sorted CD4+ and CD8+ T cells. Of note for this clone: Its antigen is unidentified.

CDR1 and CDR2 from the germline V gene are SGHRS and YFSETQ. The length of the CDR3 is 15 residues. The trim removed 2 bases at V and 1 base at J, leaving 6 bases unmatched. cDNA prepared by RNA extraction and subsequent reverse transcription served as the template for sequencing. TCRdb's table, derived via immunoSEQ multiplex PCR, lists solely in-frame clones and lacks some. The table records just over 150,000 clones, 45% to 60% of them present only once. This clonotype originated in a human donor with alopecia areata. V usage is TRBV5-1 and J usage is TRBJ2-7, with TRBD2 identical over 7 bases. The sequencing used CD8+ T cells sorted from blood, collected at week 0. The CDR3 region has the DNA TGCGCCAGCAGCTTTGGTAGCGGGTCTTCCTACGAGCAGTACTTC. Residues: CASSFGSGSSYEQYF.